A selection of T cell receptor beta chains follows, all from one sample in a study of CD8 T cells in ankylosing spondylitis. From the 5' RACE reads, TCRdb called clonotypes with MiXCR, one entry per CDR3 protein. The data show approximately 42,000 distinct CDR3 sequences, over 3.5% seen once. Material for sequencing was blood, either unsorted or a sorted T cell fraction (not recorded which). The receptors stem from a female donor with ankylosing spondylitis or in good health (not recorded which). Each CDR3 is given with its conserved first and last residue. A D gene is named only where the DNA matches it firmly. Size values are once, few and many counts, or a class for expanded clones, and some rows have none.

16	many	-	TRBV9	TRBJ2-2	TGTGCCAGCAGCTCTCACGGGACACTCAACACCGGGGAGCTGTTTTTT	CASSSHGTLNTGELFF
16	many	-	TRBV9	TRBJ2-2	TGTGCCAGCAGCGCGACAGGAGAGGCGAACACCGGGGAGCTGTTTTTT	CASSATGEANTGELFF
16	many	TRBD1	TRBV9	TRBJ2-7	TGTGCCAGCAGCTCGACCCCCGGGACAGGCCCCCACGAGCAGTACTTC	CASSSTPGTGPHEQYF
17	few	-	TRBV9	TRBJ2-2	TGTGCCAGCAGCGTAAGCCCAGAACCTCGAAACACCGGGGAGCTGTTTTTT	CASSVSPEPRNTGELFF
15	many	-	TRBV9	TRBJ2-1	TGTGCCAGCAGCGAGGACAGTTGGGGGAGGGATGAGCAGTTCTTC	CASSEDSWGRDEQFF
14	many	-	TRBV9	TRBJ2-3	TGTGCCAGCAGCGTAGCGGGGTACGGAGATACGCAGTATTTT	CASSVAGYGDTQYF
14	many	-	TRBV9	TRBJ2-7	TGTGCCAGCAGCCCAGGGGGGGATCGGTACGAGCAGTACTTC	CASSPGGDRYEQYF
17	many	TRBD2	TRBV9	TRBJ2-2	TGTGCCAGCAGCGTAGTGGCTAGCGGGATATCCGCCGGGGAGCTGTTTTTT	CASSVVASGISAGELFF
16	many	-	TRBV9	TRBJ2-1	TGTGCCAGCAGCGTAGGGGCTAGAATGGGGGTTAATGAGCAGTTCTTC	CASSVGARMGVNEQFF
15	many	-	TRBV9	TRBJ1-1	TGTGCCAGCAGCGTAGGGTCTCTGGGAAACACTGAAGCTTTCTTT	CASSVGSLGNTEAFF
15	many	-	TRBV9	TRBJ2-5	TGTGCCAGCAGCGTAGCTATGGGTGCCCAAGAGACCCAGTACTTC	CASSVAMGAQETQYF
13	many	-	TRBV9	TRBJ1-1	TGTGCCAGCAGCGGGCCAGGGGTAACTGAAGCTTTCTTT	CASSGPGVTEAFF
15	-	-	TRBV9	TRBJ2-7	TGTGCCAGCAGCGTAGGCGAGACAGCGGTCTACGAGCAGTACTTC	CASSVGETAVYEQYF
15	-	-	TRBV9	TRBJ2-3	TGTGCCAGCAGCGTAGCCCAACCGGGCACAGATACGCAGTATTTT	CASSVAQPGTDTQYF
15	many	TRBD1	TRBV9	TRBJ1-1	TGTGCCAGCAGCGGCGACAGGGGTTTGAACACTGAAGCTTTCTTT	CASSGDRGLNTEAFF
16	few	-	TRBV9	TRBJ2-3	TGTGCCAGCAGCGTAGATGCGGGCCGGGGCACAGATACGCAGTATTTT	CASSVDAGRGTDTQYF
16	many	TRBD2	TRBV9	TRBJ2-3	TGTGCCAGCAGCGCCCGGACTAGCGGGGCCACAGATACGCAGTATTTT	CASSARTSGATDTQYF
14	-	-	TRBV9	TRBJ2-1	TGTGCCAGCAGCGTTAACTCCGGGGGCCATGAGCAGTTCTTC	CASSVNSGGHEQFF
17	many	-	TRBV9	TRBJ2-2	TGTGCCAGCAGCCGCCTCTCTGGGGGAAAGAACACCGGGGAGCTGTTTTTT	CASSRLSGGKNTGELFF
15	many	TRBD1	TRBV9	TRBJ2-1	TGTGCCAGCAGCGTAAACGACAGGGGAGGCAATGAGCAGTTCTTC	CASSVNDRGGNEQFF
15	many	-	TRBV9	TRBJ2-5	TGTGCCAGCAGCGCGACCGAGGGACTCCAAGAGACCCAGTACTTC	CASSATEGLQETQYF
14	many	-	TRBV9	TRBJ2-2	TGTGCCAGCAGCGTAAGGGCCATTACCGGGGAGCTGTTTTTT	CASSVRAITGELFF
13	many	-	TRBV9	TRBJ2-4	TGTGCCAGCAGCACGGGACCTGGAAACATTCAGTACTTC	CASSTGPGNIQYF
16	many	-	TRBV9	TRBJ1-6	TGTGCCAGCAGCAACCCGCAGCCCGGGGGAAATTCACCCCTCCACTTT	CASSNPQPGGNSPLHF
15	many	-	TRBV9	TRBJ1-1	TGTGCCAGCAGCGTAGCCCCTAGGAGTCAGGGTGAAGCTTTCTTT	CASSVAPRSQGEAFF
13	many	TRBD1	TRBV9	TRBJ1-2	TGTGCCAGCAGCGTACTGACAGGGGATGGCTACACCTTC	CASSVLTGDGYTF
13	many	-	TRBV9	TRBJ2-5	TGTGCCAGCAGCGTTGCGGGGCAAGAGACCCAGTACTTC	CASSVAGQETQYF
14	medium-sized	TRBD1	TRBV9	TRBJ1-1	TGTGCCAGCAGCTCCTTCGGGCAGGGGGAGGAAGCTTTCTTT	CASSSFGQGEEAFF
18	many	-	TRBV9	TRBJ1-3	TGTGCCAGCAGCGTAGACCCCATACAGGCTAACTCTGGAAACACCATATATTTT	CASSVDPIQANSGNTIYF
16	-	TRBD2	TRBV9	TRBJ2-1	TGTGCCAGCAGCGTAGCGACCGGACTAGCCTACAATGAGCAGTTCTTC	CASSVATGLAYNEQFF
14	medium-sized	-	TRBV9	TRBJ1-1	TGTGCCAGCAGCGCTGGTCTTGGGGACACTGAAGCTTTCTTT	CASSAGLGDTEAFF
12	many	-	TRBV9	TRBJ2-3	TGTGCCAGCAGCGCCACCACAGATACGCAGTATTTT	CASSATTDTQYF
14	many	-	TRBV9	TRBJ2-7	TGTGCCAGCAGCGCACTAGAGGTCTCCTACGAGCAGTACTTC	CASSALEVSYEQYF
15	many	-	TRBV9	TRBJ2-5	TGTGCCAGCAGCGCCCGCGAGGGGGGCGGTGAGACCCAGTACTTC	CASSAREGGGETQYF
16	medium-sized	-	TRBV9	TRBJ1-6	TGTGCCAGCAGCGCCGGACCGAGCTCCTATAATTCACCCCTCCACTTT	CASSAGPSSYNSPLHF
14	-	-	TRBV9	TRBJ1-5	TGTGCCAGCAGCGTAGGATCAGGCAATCAGCCCCAGCATTTT	CASSVGSGNQPQHF
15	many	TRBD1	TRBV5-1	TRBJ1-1	TGCGCCAGCAGCTCCCGGACAGGCAGAAACACTGAAGCTTTCTTT	CASSSRTGRNTEAFF
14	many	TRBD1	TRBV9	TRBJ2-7	TGTGCCAGCAGCGTAGGCAGGGGGCGATGGGAGCAGTACTTC	CASSVGRGRWEQYF
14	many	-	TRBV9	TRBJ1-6	TGTGCCAGCAGCGTAACGGGGCAGAATTCACCCCTCCACTTT	CASSVTGQNSPLHF
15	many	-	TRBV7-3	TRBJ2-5	TGTGCCAGCAGCCCCCGGACAGCCAGCCAAGAGACCCAGTACTTC	CASSPRTASQETQYF
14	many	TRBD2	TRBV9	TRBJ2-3	TGTGCCAGCAGCGCCGCGGGAGGGAGCGATACGCAGTATTTT	CASSAAGGSDTQYF
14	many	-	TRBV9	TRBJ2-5	TGTGCCAGCAGCGTAGGATGGGACGCGGAGACCCAGTACTTC	CASSVGWDAETQYF